This T cell receptor beta chain is drawn from a study of shared clonotypes between healthy human individuals (dated by TCRdb to 2018 to 2021). About the full investigation: The cohort comprised a couple of women and a few men aged 18 to 49 years. For each donor, CD4 naive and CD4 memory were each given three plates, CD8 naive was given two plates, and CD8 memory was given one plate. To estimate repertoire size and how much clonotype sharing occurs between individuals, the study deeply sequenced the blood TCR repertoires of about 5 healthy adults. Libraries were prepared and TCR repertoires were sequenced by different laboratories using diverse techniques, in order to increase sequencing depth and limit assay-specific biases. Each donor's leukapheresis produced roughly between about 0.85 and 10 billion PBMCs. Findings and caveats that apply to the study as a whole: Pairwise subsampling indicated that sequencing depth was expected to affect the degree of clonotype sharing among donors. Even with the large sequencing depth, rarefaction of the sorted-subset datasets indicated that sequencing was incomplete. The small number of donors limited the genetic and exposure-history diversity represented. Higher generation probabilities were observed for clonotypes shared by all four sorted-subset donors than for non-shared clonotypes. Naive subsets generally had larger estimated clonotype richness than memory subsets did. Sampling was limited to blood, and TCR repertoires in tissue likely differ from TCR repertoires in blood. Across several donors, approximately 5% of naive CD4, approximately 3.6% of naive CD8, 2.3% of memory CD4, and approximately 0.4% of memory CD8 clonotypes were shared.

Unmatched junction bases come to 14, with V trimmed by 10 bases and J by 5 bases. Including the terminal cysteine and phenylalanine, the CDR3 comprises 16 residues. Just the 48-base CDR3 DNA is kept, in frame starting at base 1. Via the germline V gene (reference sequence), CDR1 is WNHNN and CDR2 SYGVQD. Concerning this clone itself: What this receptor recognizes is not known. No much larger clone is present one base from it, and per-base qualities are unavailable.

TCR CDR3 regions were amplified from genomic DNA by multiplex PCR using the deep immunoSEQ assay. Extracted genomic DNA from each cell subset was distributed evenly across all wells of several immunoSEQ 96-well plates, and each plate was treated as a replicate. For sorted subsets, approximately 200 ng of genomic DNA, equivalent to 30,000 or so T cell genomes, went into each replicate PCR. Purified libraries were measured with a Qubit 3.0 fluorometer, size-checked on a Bioanalyzer 2100, and measured again with the KAPA Library Quantification kit. Every immunoSEQ 96-well plate was sequenced on a dedicated single-read 150-cycle Illumina NextSeq 550 flow cell. Under the source paper's analysis protocol: Because the immunoSEQ output held only junctional sequences and lacked quality scores, the filtering could not match the filtering applied to full-length reads. Sequences were annotated with PyIR, a Python wrapper for IgBLAST v1.9, using IMGT germline references to assign V/J genes and CDR3. Reads were filtered out if the reads had weak V/J assignments (E-value above 1e-6), no CDR3, stop codons, out-of-frame junctions, or ambiguous translated residues. V3J clonotypes were defined as sequences sharing an identical inferred V gene, J gene, and CDR3 amino acid sequence. Percentage overlap between repertoires was computed as shared unique clonotypes divided by the size of the smaller repertoire. Richness of each repertoire was evaluated using RTK rarefaction, the Chao1 estimator, and Recon v2.1 estimates of unobserved clonotypes. Generation probabilities were computed with OLGA for all TCRbeta clonotypes obtained by the gDNA method from a handful of donors. The source is immuneACCESS, and TCRdb retained only in-frame sequences with V and J called. Part of the clones is not carried over; for the studies checked, unresolved V genes explain less than half of this, and the remainder is unexplained. From that table come the V and J calls and clone size; the DNA was used to work out D and trimming. A total of some 1,100,000 clones appear in this sample, 75% to 80% of them only once. The ten top clones hold 0.5% to 0.6% of the sample.

Healthy HIV-negative adults with no recently reported acute infections or vaccinations were included as donors. Every donor was a Caucasian adult living in Nashville, Tennessee, USA. CD4+ T cells were enriched through magnetic negative selection, after which naive cells were positively selected on CD45RA and the remaining negative fraction served as the memory subset. Blood was obtained by leukapheresis, after which PBMCs were separated by Ficoll-Histopaque density gradient centrifugation and cryopreserved in liquid nitrogen vapor phase. Purity and quantity of every magnetically sorted T cell population were checked by analytical flow cytometry. From each sorted fraction, genomic DNA was isolated and quantified by UV absorbance on a Nanodrop 2000c.

This TCR derives from a man younger than 30 in good health. Some clones in this sample may be carry-over from other donors' samples. Sequencing input: memory CD4+ T cells from PBMCs. The sample's cell subset or site label, in plain terms: CD45RA-negative fraction. The chain was built from TRBV10-1 and TRBJ2-1; TRBD1 matches 10 bases in the middle. The sequence in DNA is TGCGCCACCGTCCGGTTGTGGGGACAGGGGAACAATGAGCAGTTCTTC. It translates as CATVRLWGQGNNEQFF.